This T cell receptor beta chain was obtained from a study of shared clonotypes between healthy human individuals (dated by TCRdb to the early 2020s). At the level of the whole study: Two women and three men aged 18 to 49 years were included in the cohort. For each donor, CD4 naive and CD4 memory were each given three plates, CD8 naive was given two plates, and CD8 memory was given one plate. The study deeply sequenced blood TCR repertoires of 5 or 6 healthy adults to estimate repertoire size and the extent of clonotype sharing between individuals. Libraries were prepared and TCR repertoires were sequenced by different laboratories using diverse techniques, in order to increase sequencing depth and limit assay-specific biases. Each donor's leukapheresis produced roughly between about 0.9 and 9.5 billion PBMCs.

Results and caveats for the whole study, not just this receptor: Even with the large sequencing depth, rarefaction of the sorted-subset datasets indicated that sequencing was incomplete. Because the study included a small number of donors, the genetic and exposure-history diversity represented was limited. When several donors were compared, the shared fraction of clonotypes was about 5.5% for naive CD4, less than 4% for naive CD8, 2% to 2.5% for memory CD4, and approximately 0.4% for memory CD8. Compared with non-shared clonotypes, clonotypes shared by all four sorted-subset donors had higher generation probabilities. Pairwise subsampling led to the expectation that sequencing depth would affect the degree of clonotype sharing among donors. Sampling was limited to blood, and TCR repertoires in tissue likely differ from TCR repertoires in blood. Estimated clonotype richness was generally larger for naive than for memory subsets.

Taken from cysteine to phenylalanine, the CDR3 has 14 residues. Only the CDR3 region is kept as DNA, spanning 42 bases read in frame from base 1. V lost 3 bases and J lost 3 bases, and the count of bases not matched to a germline gene is 3. Reading the germline V gene (reference sequence) gives CDR1 MNHEY and CDR2 SMNVEV. CD8 naive samples were obtained by positive selection for CCR7 among CD45RO-negative cells, yielding a CD45RA+CCR7+ population from which TemRA cells were excluded. Donors were healthy HIV-negative adults with no recently reported acute infections or vaccinations. Every donor was a Caucasian adult living in Nashville, Tennessee, USA. After blood collection by leukapheresis, PBMCs were isolated using Ficoll-Histopaque density gradient centrifugation and then cryopreserved in the vapor phase of liquid nitrogen. Analytical flow cytometry was used to check the purity and quantity of every magnetically sorted T cell population. Genomic DNA was isolated from each sorted fraction and quantified by UV absorbance on a Nanodrop 2000c.

This clone was seen a few times. Its antigen is not yet known. Per-base qualities were not stored, and no clone one base away is much larger. Other DNA sequences of this sample code for an identical CDR3. TCR CDR3 regions were amplified from genomic DNA by multiplex PCR using the deep immunoSEQ assay. Extracted genomic DNA from each cell subset was spread evenly across all wells of several immunoSEQ 96-well plates, with each plate serving as a replicate. Each replicate PCR for sorted subsets received roughly 200 ng genomic DNA, equal to roughly 29,000 T cell genomes. Purified libraries were quantified with a Qubit 3.0 fluorometer, sized on a Bioanalyzer 2100, and re-quantified with the KAPA Library Quantification kit. Every immunoSEQ 96-well plate was sequenced on a dedicated single-read 150-cycle Illumina NextSeq 550 flow cell. The authors processed their data as follows. Because only junctional sequences without quality scores were contained in the immunoSEQ output, filtering matching that applied to full-length reads could not be performed. Sequences were annotated with PyIR, a Python wrapper for IgBLAST v1.9, and V/J genes and CDR3 were assigned using IMGT germline references. Reads were filtered out if the reads had weak V/J assignments (E-value above 1e-6), no CDR3, stop codons, out-of-frame junctions, or ambiguous translated residues. V3J clonotypes were defined by identical inferred V gene, J gene, and CDR3 amino acid sequence. To compute the percentage overlap between repertoires, the number of shared unique clonotypes was divided by the size of the smaller repertoire. Three approaches were used to assess repertoire richness: RTK rarefaction, the Chao1 estimator, and Recon v2.1 estimates of unobserved clonotypes. OLGA was used to compute generation probabilities for all TCRbeta clonotypes that the gDNA method yielded from four donors. TCRdb limited this immuneACCESS table to in-frame rearrangements with V and J called. A share of clones is missing; checked studies link under half to unresolved V genes, and the rest is unexplained. The V and J calls and clone size were taken over from that table, and D and trimming were inferred from the DNA. The sample yields about 2.2 million clones; about 93% were counted once. The ten most abundant clones make up 1.5% to 2% of the sample.

The chain uses TRBV27 and TRBJ2-7, with 9 central nucleotides matching TRBD2. Sequenced input: naive CD8+ T cells from PBMCs. This sample's cell subset or site label indicates: CD45RA+CCR7+. The sequence was collected from a man aged 18 to 29 in good health. Some clones in this sample may be carry-over from other donors' samples. The nucleotide sequence is TGTGCCAGCAGTTTTAGCGGGAGTTTCTACGAGCAGTACTTC. Its protein product is CASSFSGSFYEQYF.